This is a list of T cell receptor beta chains from one sample in a study of blood T cells in healthy people across ages. TCRdb processed the 5' RACE reads anew with MiXCR; each CDR3 protein has one entry. The sample includes around 1,900,000 distinct CDR3 sequences, more than 35% seen only once; the top ten take around 23%. Sequenced input: blood. These TCRs come from a human donor in good health. Both conserved end residues are part of each CDR3. D genes are given only for firm matches. Size tells how often a clone was seen (once, few, many) or the class of an expanded clone, and some rows leave it out.

>TRBV19|TRBJ1-5|TRBD1|-
TGTGCCAGTAGTACCTTCGCGAGGGGGCTGGGTCAGCCCCAGCATTTT
CASSTFARGLGQPQHF
>TRBV4-2|TRBJ2-1|-|few
TGTGCCAGCAGCCGCCGGGACTTAGCCAATGAGCAGTTCTTC
CASSRRDLANEQFF
>TRBV20-1|TRBJ2-7|-|-
TGCAGTGCCCGTGGGCCTTCGGGGGAGCAGTACTTC
CSARGPSGEQYF
>TRBV18|TRBJ1-2|TRBD1|many
TGTGCCAGCAGTCCCCCCGGGACAGTCAACTATGGCTACACCTTC
CASSPPGTVNYGYTF
>TRBV20-1|TRBJ2-7|TRBD1|-
TGCAGTGCTAGAGATCGACAGGGAGTCCCCATCGGCGAGCAGTACTTC
CSARDRQGVPIGEQYF
>TRBV7-2|TRBJ2-5|TRBD1|once
TGTGCCAGCAGCCGGTCCGGGACAGGGGAGACCCAGTACTTC
CASSRSGTGETQYF
>TRBV21-1|TRBJ1-2|-|-
TGTGCCAGCAGCAACAAAGCCCGGGACTTCACCTTC
CASSNKARDFTF
>TRBV4-1|TRBJ2-1|TRBD2|few
TGCGCCAGCAGCCAAGATCAGGAGCGGGGGGGGCTCGATGAGCAGTTCTTC
CASSQDQERGGLDEQFF
>TRBV28|TRBJ2-7|-|-
TGTGCCAGCAGCTTCCGAGAATCTCGTTATCTTTCCTACGAGCAGTACTTC
CASSFRESRYLSYEQYF
>TRBV7-2|TRBJ2-7|-|-
TGTGCCAGCAGCCCCGGACCACCCCCGGGGTACGAGCAGTACTTC
CASSPGPPPGYEQYF
>TRBV6-2/TRBV6-3|TRBJ1-1|-|-
TGTGCCAGCAGCATGGGACTTCTGAACACTGAAGCTTTCTTT
CASSMGLLNTEAFF
>TRBV4-1|TRBJ1-2|-|few
TGCGCCAGCAGCCAAGACGGCGGAGTGAGCCTTAACTATGGCTACACCTTC
CASSQDGGVSLNYGYTF
>TRBV4-1|TRBJ1-2|TRBD1|-
TGCGCCAGCAGCCAGCCCGACAGGGCGGGAGATGGCTACACCTTC
CASSQPDRAGDGYTF
>TRBV24-1|TRBJ1-5|-|-
TGTGCCACCAGATCCTGGGGTAATCAGCCCCAGCATTTT
CATRSWGNQPQHF
>TRBV4-1|TRBJ2-1|TRBD2|-
TGCGCCAGCAGCCTTCCGGGACTAGCCCCCCCCAATGAGCAGTTCTTC
CASSLPGLAPPNEQFF
>TRBV4-3|TRBJ1-2|-|once
TGCGCCAGCAGCCAAGATCCCCCGGACAGCGGATATGGCTACACCTTC
CASSQDPPDSGYGYTF
>TRBV7-2|TRBJ2-1|-|-
TGTGCCAGCAGCTTCCGACAGGCCCCTTACAATGAGCAGTTCTTC
CASSFRQAPYNEQFF
>TRBV7-2|TRBJ2-7|TRBD2|-
TGTGCCAGCAGCCAATCGGGGAGCGGGAGCTACGAGCAGTACTTC
CASSQSGSGSYEQYF
>TRBV6-2/TRBV6-3|TRBJ2-5|-|many
TGTGCCAGCAGTTACAGGGAAGAGACCCAGTACTTC
CASSYREETQYF
>TRBV7-2|TRBJ2-5|TRBD1|-
TGTGCCAGCAGCCCTTATGGCCCACCCGGGACAGGCCAAGAGACCCAGTACTTC
CASSPYGPPGTGQETQYF
>TRBV12-3/TRBV12-4|TRBJ2-3|TRBD2|-
TGTGCCAGCTCCCCCCTAGCGGGGGGACGCTGGGGGCAGTATTTT
CASSPLAGGRWGQYF
>TRBV28|TRBJ2-1|-|-
TGTGCCAGCAGTCCGGATACCGGGACCTTTTACAATGAGCAGTTCTTC
CASSPDTGTFYNEQFF
>TRBV7-2|TRBJ1-3|TRBD1|few
TGTGCCAGCAGCTCAACAGGGGCGTTCGGAAACACCATATATTTT
CASSSTGAFGNTIYF
>TRBV7-2|TRBJ1-5|-|few
TGTGCCAGCAGCTTTCACAGGACGAAGCAGCCCCAGCATTTT
CASSFHRTKQPQHF
>TRBV24-1|TRBJ2-1|-|-
TGTGCCACCAGTGCCTACAATGAGCAGTTCTTC
CATSAYNEQFF
>TRBV11-2|TRBJ1-3|TRBD1|-
TGTGCCAGCAGGAAGATACAGGGGGCTGGAAACACCATATATTTT
CASRKIQGAGNTIYF
>TRBV7-3|TRBJ1-2|-|-
TGTGCCAGCAGCCCCCACGGAGGGGCAGGACTCAATTTCTATGGCTACACCTTC
CASSPHGGAGLNFYGYTF
>TRBV28|TRBJ2-3|TRBD1|-
TGTGCCAGCAGTATTCCGGACAGGTACAGCACAGATACGCAGTATTTT
CASSIPDRYSTDTQYF
>TRBV7-7|TRBJ2-3|-|-
TGTGCCAGCAGCTTATCATACTCTACGGGATCTACGCAGTATTTT
CASSLSYSTGSTQYF
>TRBV20-1|TRBJ2-3|TRBD2|many
TGCAGTGCTCCGCCTCGGGGACTAGCGGGGTACACAGATACGCAGTATTTT
CSAPPRGLAGYTDTQYF
>TRBV3-1|TRBJ1-4|-|-
TGTGCCAGCAGCCAATTGGGGGGACCCGTAGGAACCATGGTGTTTTTT
CASSQLGGPVGTMVFF
>TRBV12-3/TRBV12-4|TRBJ2-3|-|-
TGTGCCAGCAGCCCCTCGCCAGGGGTCAGCACAGATACGCAGTATTTT
CASSPSPGVSTDTQYF
>TRBV20-1|TRBJ1-2|TRBD1|-
TGCAGTGCTAGAATGTTAGGACAGGGTATTTATGGCTACACCTTC
CSARMLGQGIYGYTF
>TRBV12-3/TRBV12-4|TRBJ2-7|-|-
TGTGCCAGCAGTTTACGCTCGGACCTCTACGAGCAGTACTTC
CASSLRSDLYEQYF
>TRBV29-1|TRBJ2-7|TRBD1|-
TGCAGCGTACTCAGCGGACAGGGGCGACCCTACGAGCAGTACTTC
CSVLSGQGRPYEQYF
>TRBV7-2|TRBJ2-3|-|-
TGTGCCAGCAGCTTAACCAGCAGAACAGATACGCAGTATTTT
CASSLTSRTDTQYF
>TRBV5-1|TRBJ2-7|TRBD1|-
TGTGCCAGCAGCCCATGGCCAAAACAGGGGGCCTACGAGCAGTACTTC
CASSPWPKQGAYEQYF
>TRBV3-1|TRBJ2-1|TRBD2|few
TGTGCCAGCAGCCAATCAGCGGGGGGGCACCATGAGCAGTTCTTC
CASSQSAGGHHEQFF
>TRBV2|TRBJ2-4|-|-
TGTGCCAGCGAGTCGCCGAGTTACGCCAAAAACATTCAGTACTTC
CASESPSYAKNIQYF
>TRBV6-6|TRBJ2-1|TRBD2|-
TGTGCCAGCAGTTACCCATCGACTAGCGGGGGGGGTAATGAGCAGTTCTTC
CASSYPSTSGGGNEQFF
>TRBV7-2|TRBJ2-5|TRBD1|few
TGTGCCAGCAGCGTAGGACAGGGATTTGGGACCCAGTACTTC
CASSVGQGFGTQYF
>TRBV3-1|TRBJ2-1|-|-
TGTGCCAGTCAATATAGCGGTTCGAGCAATGAGCAGTTCTTC
CASQYSGSSNEQFF
>TRBV29-1|TRBJ2-6|-|many
TGCAGCGTTGTAGGGGACGGGGCCAACGTCCTGACTTTC
CSVVGDGANVLTF
>TRBV5-1|TRBJ1-1|TRBD1|-
TGCGCCAGCAGCGTGGCCCAGGGGGCCAGTACTGAAGCTTTCTTT
CASSVAQGASTEAFF
>TRBV29-1|TRBJ1-4|-|few
TGCAGCGCAGCGCTACAGGGAACTAATGAAAAACTGTTTTTT
CSAALQGTNEKLFF
>TRBV29-1|TRBJ2-5|-|few
TGCAGCGTTGTCGTCCAAGAGACCCAGTACTTC
CSVVVQETQYF
>TRBV12-3/TRBV12-4|TRBJ2-5|-|-
TGTGCCAGCAGTTTTTTGGCGGTCAGGGAAGAGACCCAGTACTTC
CASSFLAVREETQYF
>TRBV5-4|TRBJ2-5|-|-
TGTGCCAGCAGCAAGGTCGACAGCCAAGAGACCCAGTACTTC
CASSKVDSQETQYF
>TRBV29-1|TRBJ2-5|-|few
TGCAGCGGTCTACAGGGAGAGGAGACCCAGTACTTC
CSGLQGEETQYF